Below, 5 T cell receptor beta chains from the same sample are listed, as sequenced in a study of cytomegalovirus exposure and HLA in healthy donors. It was with 60 Vbeta and 13 Jbeta primers that the PCR ran. Produced via immunoSEQ multiplex PCR; TCRdb's table is partial and in-frame only. Found here are 200,000 to 250,000 clones, approximately 82% of them singletons; the top ten hold 0.63%. The sequenced material came from PBMCs. The receptor set was obtained from a man aged 18-30 years in good health and CMV-seronegative.

The chain links TRBV2 to TRBJ2-1; 9 bases match TRBD2. The CDR3 is made up of 16 amino acids. V trimming: 5 bases; J trimming: 0 bases; junction bases outside the gene matches: 5. Germline assignment: CDR1 SNHLY and CDR2 FYNNEI. The CDR3 here is CASSTTSGSSYNEQFF. DNA for the CDR3: TGTGCCAGCAGTACAACTAGCGGGTCCTCCTACAATGAGCAGTTCTTC.

This rearrangement joins TRBV19 to TRBJ1-4; weak D call: TRBD1 (6 bases). Germline V gives CDR1 LNHDA, CDR2 SQIVND (reference sequence). The CDR3 loop spans 15 amino acids. Between the trimmed V and J ends, which lost 6 bases and 7 bases, there was a span of 18 bases. The CDR3 protein is CASRSSGTHGEKLFF. The CDR3 DNA follows: TGTGCCAGTAGGTCATCCGGGACACACGGTGAAAAACTGTTTTTT. Combining the CDR3 with reference TRBV19 and TRBJ1-4 gives the whole variable domain DGGITQSPKYLFRKEGQNVTLSCEQNLNHDAMYWYRQDPGQGLRLIYYSQIVNDFQKGDIAEGYSVSREKKESFPLTVTSAQKNPTAFYLCASRSSGTHGEKLFFGSGTQLSVL.

This chain uses TRBV11-2 with TRBJ2-7; 8 bases line up with TRBD1. The V gene's germline CDR1 is SGHAT and CDR2 FQNNGV. The CDR3 spans 15 residues. With 1 base clipped from V and 2 bases from J, the junction kept 4 bases outside the gene matches. This CDR3 is CASSLGTGKTYEQYF. As DNA, the CDR3 is TGTGCCAGCAGCTTAGGGACAGGGAAGACCTACGAGCAGTACTTC.

This rearrangement joins TRBV6-5 to TRBJ1-2; 9 nucleotides line up with TRBD1. Germline-derived CDR1 and CDR2 are MNHEY and SVGAGI. The V segment lost 5 bases and the J segment 4 bases; nucleotides outside the gene matches: 5. CDR3 size: 14 residues. The DNA of the CDR3 is TGTGCCAGCAGTCGGGACAGGGTCGTCTATGGCTACACCTTC. Residues: CASSRDRVVYGYTF.

The chain joins TRBV5-1 to TRBJ1-4; no clear D. The CDR3 consists of 16 residues. V lost 2 bases and J lost 2, with 13 bases in between. The germline CDR1 and CDR2 sequences are SGHRS and YFSETQ. The CDR3 region is CASSFSGGTTNEKLFF. The CDR3 DNA sequence: TGCGCCAGCAGCTTTTCTGGAGGTACCACTAATGAAAAACTGTTTTTT.